The rows below give T cell receptor beta chains drawn from one sample of a study of regulatory T cells in long-lasting Graves disease. TCRdb reprocessed the multiplex PCR reads with MiXCR, giving one entry per CDR3 protein. The data show 450,000 or so distinct CDR3 sequences, with roughly 20% seen just once and 6.5% to 8% held by the top ten. Sequences were derived from peripheral blood mononuclear cells (PBMCs), sampled when the disease was refractory, from a patient treated with antithyroid drugs. These receptors were collected from a female donor with Graves disease. CDR3s include the opening cysteine and the closing phenylalanine or tryptophan. Size is omitted from some rows. Given values are once, few, many or a class for expanded clones.

>TRBV20-1|TRBJ2-7|few
CSARGGLAGVEQYF
>TRBV7-8|TRBJ2-5|many
CASSPPDRGMGETQYF
>TRBV6-1|TRBJ2-7|many
CASNSEGSIKTYEQYF
>TRBV6-2/TRBV6-3|TRBJ1-5|many
CASSYLRQNSNQPQHF
>TRBV7-2|TRBJ1-1|many
CASALRHPGTEAFF
>TRBV7-7|TRBJ2-7|few
CASSLGGQGDYEQYF
>TRBV5-1|TRBJ1-1|-
CASSLVPEDAEAFF
>TRBV13|TRBJ2-7|many
CASSPRSGYEQYF
>TRBV27|TRBJ1-2|many
CASAGGTRSYYGYTF
>TRBV28|TRBJ1-6|many
CASRTGPYNSPLHF
>TRBV5-6|TRBJ2-5|few
CASSLEGRNPQETQYF
>TRBV5-1|TRBJ1-1|many
CASSSLRNTEAFF
>TRBV20-1|TRBJ2-7|many
CSALGTSVTYEQYF
>TRBV6-9|TRBJ2-7|-
CASSSGTSGRRTYEQYF
>TRBV16|TRBJ1-5|few
CASSQSSADNQPQHF
>TRBV29-1|TRBJ1-1|few
CSVPGAWGNTEAFF
>TRBV5-1|TRBJ2-5|-
CASSLGLAGVWLEAQYF
>TRBV7-2|TRBJ1-2|-
CASTGGGFPHGVYGYTF
>TRBV12-3/TRBV12-4|TRBJ2-5|many
CASRGQGSWSETQYF
>TRBV7-9|TRBJ2-2|few
CATFSGTGGWELFF